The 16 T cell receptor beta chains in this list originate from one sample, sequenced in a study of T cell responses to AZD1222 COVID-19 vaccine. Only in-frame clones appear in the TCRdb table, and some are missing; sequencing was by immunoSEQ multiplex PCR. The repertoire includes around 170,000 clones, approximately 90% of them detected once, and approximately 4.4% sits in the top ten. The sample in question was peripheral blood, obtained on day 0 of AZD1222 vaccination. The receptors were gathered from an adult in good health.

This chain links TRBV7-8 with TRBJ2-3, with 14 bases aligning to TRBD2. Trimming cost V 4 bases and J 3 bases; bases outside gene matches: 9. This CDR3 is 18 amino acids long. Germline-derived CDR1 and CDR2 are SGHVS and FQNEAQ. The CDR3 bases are TGTGCCAGCAGCTCAACCGGGACTAGCGGGAGAATAACAGATACGCAGTATTTT. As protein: CASSSTGTSGRITDTQYF.

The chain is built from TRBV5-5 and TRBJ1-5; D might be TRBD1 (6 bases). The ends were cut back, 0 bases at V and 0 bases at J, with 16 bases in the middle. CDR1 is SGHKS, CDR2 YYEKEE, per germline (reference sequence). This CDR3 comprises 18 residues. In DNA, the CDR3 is TGTGCCAGCAGCTTGGGGGCCAGGGGCTCATATAGCAATCAGCCCCAGCATTTT. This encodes CASSLGARGSYSNQPQHF. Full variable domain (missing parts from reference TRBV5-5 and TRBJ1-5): DAGVTQSPTHLIKTRGQQVTLRCSPISGHKSVSWYQQVLGQGPQFIFQYYEKEERGRGNFPDRFSARQFPNYSSELNVNALLLGDSALYLCASSLGARGSYSNQPQHFGDGTRLSIL.

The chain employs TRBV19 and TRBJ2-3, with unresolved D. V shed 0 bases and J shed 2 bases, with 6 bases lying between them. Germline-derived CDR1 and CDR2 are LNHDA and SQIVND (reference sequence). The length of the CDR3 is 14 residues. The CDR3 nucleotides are TGTGCCAGTAGTATAGATCCTGTCACAGATACGCAGTATTTT. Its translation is CASSIDPVTDTQYF.

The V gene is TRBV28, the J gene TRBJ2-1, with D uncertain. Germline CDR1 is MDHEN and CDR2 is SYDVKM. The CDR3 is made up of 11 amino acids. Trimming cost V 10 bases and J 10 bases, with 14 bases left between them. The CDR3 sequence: CATGLSWEQFF. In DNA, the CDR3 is TGTGCCACAGGCCTTTCGTGGGAGCAGTTCTTC.

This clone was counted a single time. The CDR3 coding sequence is TGTGCCAGTAGTATGGATTTAGCGAGCTCCTACGAGCAGTACTTC. Protein: CASSMDLASSYEQYF. The V call is TRBV19, the J call TRBJ2-7, with D perhaps matching TRBD2 (5 bases). CDR1 and CDR2 from the germline V gene are LNHDA and SQIVND (reference sequence). V shed 3 bases and J shed 0 bases, with 12 bases lying between them. The CDR3 covers 15 residues.

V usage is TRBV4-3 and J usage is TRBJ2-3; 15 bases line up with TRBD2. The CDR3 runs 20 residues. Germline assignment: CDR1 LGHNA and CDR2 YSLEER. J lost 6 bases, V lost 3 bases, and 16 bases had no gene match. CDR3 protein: CASSQAGTSGRSALRDTQYF. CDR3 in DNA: TGCGCCAGCAGCCAGGCCGGGACTAGCGGGAGGTCTGCTTTGCGGGATACGCAGTATTTT.

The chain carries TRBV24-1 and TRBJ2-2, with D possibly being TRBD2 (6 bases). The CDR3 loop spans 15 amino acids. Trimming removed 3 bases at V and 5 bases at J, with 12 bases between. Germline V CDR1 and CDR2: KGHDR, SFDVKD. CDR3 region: CATSDARGRTGELFF. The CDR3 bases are TGTGCCACCAGTGATGCCCGGGGGAGGACCGGGGAGCTGTTTTTT.

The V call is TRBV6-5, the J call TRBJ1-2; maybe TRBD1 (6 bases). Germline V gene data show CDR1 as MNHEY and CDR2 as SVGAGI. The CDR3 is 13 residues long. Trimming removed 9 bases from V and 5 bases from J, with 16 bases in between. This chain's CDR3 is CASTPRGGYGYTF. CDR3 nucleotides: TGTGCCAGTACGCCCAGGGGAGGGTATGGCTACACCTTC.

CDR3 bases: TGCAGCGGTATAAGAGGCACTGAAGCTTTCTTT. The encoded protein is CSGIRGTEAFF. The chain links TRBV29-1 to TRBJ1-1; D is ambiguous. The CDR3 is made up of 11 amino acids. Germline assignment: CDR1 SQVTM and CDR2 ANQGSEA. Trimming pared 7 bases from V and 4 bases from J, leaving 10 bases between.

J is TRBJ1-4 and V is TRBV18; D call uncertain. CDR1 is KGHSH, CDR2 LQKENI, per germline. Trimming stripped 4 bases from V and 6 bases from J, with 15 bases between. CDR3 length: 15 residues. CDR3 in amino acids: CASSQGAGTYEKLFF. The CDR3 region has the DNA TGTGCCAGCTCACAGGGAGCCGGAACCTATGAAAAACTGTTTTTT.

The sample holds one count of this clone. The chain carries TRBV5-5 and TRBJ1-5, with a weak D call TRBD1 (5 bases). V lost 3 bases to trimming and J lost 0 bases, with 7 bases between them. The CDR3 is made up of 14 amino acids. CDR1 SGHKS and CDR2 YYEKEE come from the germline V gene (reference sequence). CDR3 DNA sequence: TGTGCCAGCAGCTCGGGGACTAGCAATCAGCCCCAGCATTTT. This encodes CASSSGTSNQPQHF.

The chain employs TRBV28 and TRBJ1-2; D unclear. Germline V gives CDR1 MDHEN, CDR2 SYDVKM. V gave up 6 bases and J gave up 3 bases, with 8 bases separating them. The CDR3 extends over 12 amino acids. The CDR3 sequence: CASSFGYYGYTF. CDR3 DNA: TGTGCCAGCAGCTTCGGTTACTATGGCTACACCTTC.

The CDR3 sequence is CASSKSSYNSPLHF. The CDR3 nucleotides are TGTGCCAGCAGCAAGAGCTCCTATAATTCACCCCTCCACTTT. V is TRBV11-2 and J is TRBJ1-6; D not certain. The CDR3 is made up of 14 amino acids. CDR1 is SGHAT and CDR2 is FQNNGV in the germline V gene. Between the trimmed V and J ends, which lost 5 bases and 0 bases, there was a span of 5 bases.

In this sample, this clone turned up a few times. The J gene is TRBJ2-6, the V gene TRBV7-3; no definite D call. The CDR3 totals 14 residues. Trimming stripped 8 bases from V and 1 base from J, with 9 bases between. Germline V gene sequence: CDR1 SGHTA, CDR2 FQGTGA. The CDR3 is CASQPGSGANVLTF. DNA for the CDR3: TGTGCCAGCCAGCCAGGTTCTGGGGCCAACGTCCTGACTTTC.

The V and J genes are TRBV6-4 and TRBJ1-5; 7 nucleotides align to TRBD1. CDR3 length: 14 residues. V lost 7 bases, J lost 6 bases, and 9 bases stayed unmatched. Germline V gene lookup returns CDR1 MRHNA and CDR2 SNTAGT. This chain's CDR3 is CASTGDRSSQPQHF. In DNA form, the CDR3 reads TGTGCCAGCACCGGGGACAGATCCAGTCAGCCCCAGCATTTT.

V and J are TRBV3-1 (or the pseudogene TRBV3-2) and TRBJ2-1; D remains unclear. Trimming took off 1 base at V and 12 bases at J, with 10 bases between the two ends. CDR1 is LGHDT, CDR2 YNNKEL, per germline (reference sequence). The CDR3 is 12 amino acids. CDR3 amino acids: CASSQGGTVQFF. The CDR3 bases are TGTGCCAGCAGCCAAGGAGGAACAGTGCAGTTCTTC.